These T cell receptor beta chains were read from a single sample in a study of cytomegalovirus exposure and HLA in healthy donors. Some clones are missing from TCRdb's copy, which holds only in-frame ones; the method was immunoSEQ multiplex PCR. The sample holds about 130,000 clones, 74% seen once. Sample: PBMCs. These receptors originate from a man between 18 and 29 years old in good health and CMV-seropositive. Each CDR3 is given with its conserved first and last residue. The order of the fields is J gene, clone size, D gene, V gene, CDR3 protein. D genes are given only for firm matches. Part of the rows lack a size; the others show once, few, many or a class for expanded clones.

TRBJ1-5	few	-	TRBV15	CATSRGNQARPQHF
TRBJ2-7	-	TRBD2	TRBV2	CASQKERESGQYF
TRBJ2-2	-	TRBD1	TRBV5-4	CASSADRVRELFF
TRBJ2-2	few	-	TRBV9	CASSVVLGGELFF
TRBJ1-1	-	-	TRBV2	CASRAWTAFNTEAFF
TRBJ2-3	few	TRBD1	TRBV6-5	CASWRDRVTDTQYF
TRBJ1-2	few	-	TRBV5-1	CASSLEGRGDYGYTF
TRBJ1-2	-	TRBD1	TRBV19	CASSQFETGGLDYGYTF
TRBJ1-5	-	-	TRBV25-1	CASGPGNQPQHF
TRBJ2-7	few	-	TRBV7-9	CASSMGAGGLVEQYF
TRBJ2-2	-	TRBD2	TRBV7-6	CASSSNSGLKQGYTGELFF
TRBJ2-7	few	-	TRBV18	CASSSRQVSYEQYF
TRBJ2-1	-	TRBD2	TRBV27	CASSSIPPGLAGTNEQFF
TRBJ2-6	-	TRBD1	TRBV28	CASSLSGTVLSGANVLTF
TRBJ1-1	-	-	TRBV28	CASSPGGGHTEAFF
TRBJ2-5	-	TRBD1	TRBV4-1	CASSQVVTGALSAQYF
TRBJ2-5	once	TRBD2	TRBV7-7	CASSLVSSGSAQYF
TRBJ2-1	few	-	TRBV10-3	CAIETPGQYNEQFF
TRBJ1-3	few	TRBD1	TRBV28	CASSFGGRGRGGNTIYF
TRBJ2-3	-	-	TRBV5-1	CASSLALPTDTQYF
TRBJ1-1	once	-	TRBV7-9	CASSLPGGGTEAFF
TRBJ1-5	-	-	TRBV30	CAWSVRGTLNQPQHF
TRBJ1-2	-	-	TRBV29-1	CSVGISRTAYGYTF
TRBJ1-5	-	-	TRBV19	CASSIARNQPQHF
TRBJ2-7	-	TRBD1	TRBV28	CASRAGTAAYEQYF
TRBJ1-4	few	-	TRBV19	CASSIWGGKLFF
TRBJ2-7	-	-	TRBV7-8	CASSLILAGTYEQYF
TRBJ2-7	-	-	TRBV6-1	CASSGTVRVREQYF
TRBJ2-7	-	TRBD2	TRBV30	CAWSPGLAAEQYF
TRBJ2-7	few	TRBD2	TRBV5-1	CASRPGGGRYEQYF
TRBJ1-5	-	TRBD1	TRBV7-6	CASSWDRDQPQHF
TRBJ1-2	-	-	TRBV2	CASSGGAGNQNYGYTF
TRBJ1-5	-	-	TRBV28	CASTRGGQGYQPQHF
TRBJ1-5	-	TRBD1	TRBV7-3	CASSLTGGQPQHF
TRBJ2-5	-	TRBD1	TRBV4-2	CASSQGSQGARTQETQYF
TRBJ2-7	-	-	TRBV18	CASSRGKTLGVYEQYF
TRBJ1-3	once	TRBD1	TRBV27	CASSVQGTSGNTIYF
TRBJ1-4	-	-	TRBV6-5	CASSERGFDEKLFF
TRBJ1-2	-	-	TRBV10-3	CVISEIEQVDYTF
TRBJ2-3	-	-	TRBV28	CASSLSDYTDTQYF
TRBJ2-1	-	-	TRBV11-2	CASSLDRGGYNEQFF
TRBJ2-1	-	TRBD2	TRBV5-1	CASSSTSGRAAEQFF
TRBJ2-1	-	TRBD2	TRBV11-2	CASSLGVGGVYNEQFF
-	-	TRBD1	TRBV28	CASTPGGDRSSYEQYF
TRBJ1-5	-	TRBD1	TRBV6-1	CASTGTGRNQPQHF
TRBJ2-3	-	-	TRBV6-1	CASSEAHSTDTQYF
TRBJ1-6	-	TRBD1	TRBV4-1	CASSQTGSSYNSPLHF
TRBJ2-7	-	-	TRBV7-8	CASSPFEAGSSYEQYF
TRBJ1-2	-	-	TRBV19	CASLNPRGRDTTNYGYTF
TRBJ2-7	-	TRBD1	TRBV7-6	CASSLDFVTRQGYEQYF
TRBJ1-4	-	TRBD1	TRBV6-1	CASRTTGGAKEKLFF
TRBJ1-5	few	TRBD1	TRBV5-1	CASSAGTGTHSNQPQHF
TRBJ2-7	few	-	TRBV30	CAWSPSHEQYF
TRBJ2-7	-	-	TRBV29-1	CSVEGEPGQPYEQYF
TRBJ1-4	-	TRBD1	TRBV7-9	CASSTWTGGLNEKLFF